The clone carrying this T cell receptor (beta chain) was detected a few times. Its antigen remains unidentified. The treatment here: some 20 received Ad26.COV2.S at low or high dose, single or two shots; roughly 5 received placebo; per-sample allocation not given. The investigators took samples on day 63 after the first vaccine or placebo injection. Sequencing was performed with immunoSEQ multiplex PCR; in TCRdb, only in-frame clones are kept and a portion is missing. Among about 350,000 clones, roughly 81% were seen once, and the ten largest hold about 3.5%. The length of the CDR3 is 15 residues. With 4 bases clipped from V and 4 bases from J, the junction kept 7 bases outside the gene matches. Germline V lookup: CDR1 SGDLS, CDR2 YYNGEE. This entry is derived from a study of Ad26.COV2.S vaccination and SARS-CoV-2 variants. Study outcomes and limitations: Total T cell responses were possibly underestimated by TCR breadth and depth analyses. Recipients given vaccine exceeded placebo recipients in spike-specific TCR breadth.

The gene calls are TRBV9 and TRBJ2-7; 11 positions agree with TRBD1. This TCR came from a person aged 18-60 years who received the Ad26.COV2.S COVID-19 vaccine or a placebo. The specimen comprised peripheral blood, sampled in a trial of Ad26.COV2.S vaccine versus placebo. This chain's CDR3 is CASSPRDRGGYEQYF. The CDR3 region has the DNA TGTGCCAGCAGCCCTAGGGACAGGGGGGGGTACGAGCAGTACTTC.